What follows are 21 T cell receptor beta chains derived from one specimen sequenced in a study of control samples from healthy donors and cancer patients. Here immunoSEQ multiplex PCR was the method, and the copy in TCRdb shows in-frame clones only, minus some. Here the sample spans 150,000 to 200,000 clones, 90% being singletons. The sample taken for sequencing was blood. The source is a woman aged 45-65 years in good health.

As regards this clone: Its ends do not fully match the called genes, so a read error is possible. The gene calls are TRBV6-2 or TRBV6-3 and TRBJ2-1, with D tentatively TRBD1 or TRBD2 (6 bases each). The germline V gene has CDR1 MNHEY and CDR2 SVGEGT. The CDR3 is 13 amino acids. The CDR3, as DNA: TGTGCCAACAGTAGGGGGGTTTACAATGAGCAGTTCTTC. It translates to CANSRGVYNEQFF.

The chain is built from TRBV6-2 or TRBV6-3 and TRBJ2-1; TRBD2 matches at 11 bases. Germline-derived CDR1 and CDR2 are MNHEY and SVGEGT. Trimming cost V 5 bases and J 9 bases; bases outside gene matches: 6. The CDR3 loop spans 14 amino acids. CDR3 amino acids: CASSRLAGGREQFF. The CDR3 nucleotides are TGTGCCAGCAGTAGGCTAGCGGGAGGACGTGAGCAGTTCTTC.

The rearrangement uses TRBV9 and TRBJ2-5; D not certain. CDR1 is SGDLS, CDR2 YYNGEE, per germline. V was cut by 0 bases and J by 1 base, with 4 bases left in between. This CDR3 is 13 amino acids long. CDR3 DNA sequence: TGTGCCAGCAGCGTAGGCATCCAAGAGACCCAGTACTTC. Amino acid sequence: CASSVGIQETQYF.

The V and J genes are TRBV2 and TRBJ2-7; D not certain. The CDR3 extends over 15 amino acids. Germline assignment: CDR1 SNHLY and CDR2 FYNNEI. V dropped 2 bases and J dropped 3 bases, with 14 bases sitting between them. The chain's CDR3 is CASSEIVYHNYEQYF. The CDR3 DNA sequence: TGTGCCAGCAGTGAAATCGTCTACCACAACTACGAGCAGTACTTC.

This chain connects TRBV6-4 to TRBJ1-2; the D is unclear. CDR1 MRHNA and CDR2 SNTAGT come from the germline V gene. The V gene lost 6 bases and the J gene lost 1 base, with 9 bases spanning the gap. The length of the CDR3 is 13 residues. CDR3 coding DNA: TGTGCCAGCAGCCCCGGGAGTAACTATGGCTACACCTTC. Its translation is CASSPGSNYGYTF.

The J gene is TRBJ2-4, the V gene TRBV5-6, with D perhaps given as TRBD1 or TRBD2 (5 bases each). The CDR3 runs to 14 residues. Germline V gives CDR1 SGHDT, CDR2 YYEEEE. V shed 2 bases and J shed 6 bases, with 12 bases lying between them. CDR3 DNA sequence: TGTGCCAGCAGCTTAATAGGGACCTTAAACATTCAGTACTTC. Its protein is CASSLIGTLNIQYF.

CDR3 residues: CASSVDRGPSGNTIYF. CDR3 nucleotides: TGTGCCAGCAGCGTCGACAGGGGGCCCTCTGGAAACACCATATATTTT. The V call is TRBV9, the J call TRBJ1-3, with 10 bases fitting TRBD1. V dropped 2 bases and J dropped 0; count of bases not matched to a gene: 2. This CDR3 comprises 16 residues. CDR1 and CDR2 (germline): SGDLS, YYNGEE.

The rearrangement links TRBV11-2 to TRBJ2-3; maybe TRBD1 (5 bases). Germline values: CDR1 SGHAT, CDR2 FQNNGV. Trimming shortened V by 0 bases and J by 6 bases, and 13 bases separated the two germline ends. The CDR3 spans 15 residues. The CDR3 nucleotides are TGTGCCAGCAGCTTAGATCAGGGCAGGGTGGATACGCAGTATTTT. Translated: CASSLDQGRVDTQYF.

The chain combines TRBV21-1 with TRBJ2-2; TRBD2, the table's D call, was not compared with the DNA. TRBV21-1 corresponds to a pseudogene. The CDR3 length is 12 residues. The CDR3: CASRQKHRGAVF. The CDR3 DNA reads TGTGCCAGCAGGCAGAAACACCGGGGAGCTGTTTTT.

The gene calls are TRBV4-2 and TRBJ2-1; D perhaps matches TRBD2 (6 bases). The CDR3 contains 14 residues. Germline V CDR1 and CDR2: LGHNA, YNFKEQ. The germline V and J ends were trimmed by 0 bases and 7 bases, with 10 bases remaining between them. The CDR3: CASSQELGRNEQFF. Written as DNA, the CDR3 is TGTGCCAGCAGCCAAGAACTAGGGAGGAATGAGCAGTTCTTC.

This sequence joins TRBV28 and TRBJ1-5; 7 nucleotides align to TRBD1. J lost 9 bases, V lost 5 bases, and 7 bases had no gene match. Germline CDR1 and CDR2: MDHEN and SYDVKM. The CDR3 has 13 amino acids. This CDR3 reads CASSRLQGRPQHF. The CDR3 nucleotides are TGTGCCAGCAGTCGATTACAGGGGCGGCCCCAGCATTTT.

V and J are TRBV9 and TRBJ2-5, with 10 bases fitting TRBD2. The CDR3 loop spans 15 amino acids. Germline CDR1 reads SGDLS; CDR2 reads YYNGEE. After removal of 0 bases from V and 5 bases from J, the junction contained 4 bases not matched to a gene. CDR3 loop: CASSVASGGPETQYF. The CDR3 DNA sequence: TGTGCCAGCAGCGTAGCTAGCGGGGGACCGGAGACCCAGTACTTC.

The gene calls are TRBV19 and TRBJ1-5; D gene uncertain. The germline V and J ends were trimmed by 4 bases and 4 bases, with 8 bases remaining between them. Per the germline V gene, CDR1 is LNHDA and CDR2 is SQIVND (reference sequence). This CDR3 comprises 13 residues. This CDR3 reads CASSTTWNQPQHF. CDR3 coding DNA: TGTGCCAGTAGTACCACGTGGAATCAGCCCCAGCATTTT.

This clone was seen only once. This chain connects TRBV19 to TRBJ1-5; D perhaps matches TRBD1 (5 bases). The CDR3 is 20 amino acids. Germline CDR1 is LNHDA and CDR2 is SQIVND (reference sequence). Trimming removed 8 bases at V and 1 base at J, with 30 bases between. This chain's CDR3 is CASRYTKGDTDRRSNQPQHF. The DNA for the CDR3 is TGTGCCAGTCGTTACACAAAAGGGGATACAGATAGGCGAAGCAATCAGCCCCAGCATTTT.

This clone was observed once. This chain uses TRBV18 with TRBJ2-1; D ambiguous. Trimming pared 0 bases from V and 0 bases from J, leaving 3 bases between. Germline V gene lookup returns CDR1 KGHSH and CDR2 LQKENI. The CDR3 covers 14 residues. DNA for the CDR3: TGTGCCAGCTCACCACCAGACTCCTACAATGAGCAGTTCTTC. It codes for CASSPPDSYNEQFF.

CDR3 in DNA: TGTGCCACCAGTGATTCGGGCGGGGTAAGGTATGGCTACACCTTC. This codes for CATSDSGGVRYGYTF. The rearrangement uses TRBV24-1 and TRBJ1-2; D is unclear. The CDR3 loop spans 15 amino acids. Germline lookup yields CDR1 KGHDR and CDR2 SFDVKD. V lost 2 bases and J lost 5, with 14 bases in between.

This clone appeared a few times. This chain connects TRBV27 to TRBJ1-2; 7 nucleotides agree with TRBD1. Trimming took 6 bases from V and 3 from J; bases not matched to a gene: 7. The CDR3 covers 14 residues. Germline CDR1 is MNHEY and CDR2 is SMNVEV (reference sequence). As DNA, the CDR3 is TGTGCCAGCAGCCCGAGACAGGGCTACTATGGCTACACCTTC. As protein: CASSPRQGYYGYTF.

The chain joins TRBV7-2 to TRBJ2-1; TRBD1 or TRBD2 may be the D gene (6 bases each). This CDR3 region has 16 residues. Trimming removed 5 bases at V and 0 bases at J, with 14 bases between. Germline V gene lookup returns CDR1 SGHTA and CDR2 FQGNSA. In DNA, the CDR3 is TGTGCCAGCAGCCCTGAGGGGGGAAGCTCCTACAATGAGCAGTTCTTC. This encodes CASSPEGGSSYNEQFF.

This chain's CDR3 is CATSDPDREAFF. The CDR3 DNA follows: TGTGCCACCAGTGATCCAGACAGGGAAGCTTTCTTT. The chain carries TRBV24-1 and TRBJ1-1, with D perhaps TRBD1 (6 bases). The CDR3 has 12 amino acids. V lost 3 bases and J lost 8, with 9 bases in between. Per germline, CDR1 KGHDR and CDR2 SFDVKD.

Worth noting for this clone: The sample carries other DNA sequences with the same CDR3. The V gene is TRBV9, the J gene TRBJ2-3; D possibly matches TRBD1 or TRBD2 (5 bases each). The CDR3 covers 13 residues. Germline V gives CDR1 SGDLS, CDR2 YYNGEE. Trimming pared 0 bases from V and 3 bases from J, leaving 5 bases between. CDR3 in amino acids: CASSVGGTDTQYF. The CDR3 DNA reads TGTGCCAGCAGCGTAGGGGGGACAGATACGCAGTATTTT.

The chain joins TRBV6-5 to TRBJ2-1, with D uncertain. The germline gives CDR1 MNHEY, CDR2 SVGAGI. Trimming left V 7 bases short and J 0 bases short, with 10 bases between. The CDR3 covers 14 residues. In DNA form, the CDR3 reads TGTGCCAGCACAGAAGGGTTCTCCTACAATGAGCAGTTCTTC. Amino acids: CASTEGFSYNEQFF.